These 7 T cell receptor beta chains were all obtained from the same sample, sequenced in a study of blood T cell repertoires in COVID-19. TCRdb keeps only in-frame clones here, not all; method: immunoSEQ multiplex PCR. This sample has a few hundred thousand clones, with roughly 90% found just once. The sample comprised PBMCs or T cells enriched from blood (not recorded which). All receptors come from a woman in her 30s who had recovered from COVID-19.

This chain uses TRBV24-1 with TRBJ1-2; maybe TRBD1 (5 bases). Germline V CDR1 and CDR2: KGHDR, SFDVKD. V was trimmed by 4 bases and J by 1 base, leaving 9 bases between them. This CDR3 comprises 14 residues. The CDR3 bases are TGTGCCACCAGTGACCAAGGGGTTAACTATGGCTACACCTTC. This codes for CATSDQGVNYGYTF.

The V and J genes are TRBV5-1 and TRBJ1-4; D may be TRBD1 (6 bases). Germline V gene data show CDR1 as SGHRS and CDR2 as YFSETQ. V shed 2 bases and J shed 3 bases, with 14 bases lying between them. The CDR3 is made up of 16 amino acids. CDR3 protein: CASSFVGAGANEKLFF. As DNA, the CDR3 is TGCGCCAGCAGCTTCGTAGGGGCAGGGGCTAATGAAAAACTGTTTTTT.

In regard to this clone: The same CDR3 also results from other DNA sequences found in this sample. The chain recombines TRBV3-1 (or the pseudogene TRBV3-2) with TRBJ2-1; 7 bases align to TRBD2. The CDR3 runs 15 residues. With V trimmed by 1 base and J by 5 bases, 5 bases remained unmatched. Germline V gene lookup returns CDR1 LGHDT and CDR2 YNNKEL (reference sequence). The CDR3 DNA is TGTGCCAGCAGCCAAGGGCTAGCGGCCAACAATGAGCAGTTCTTC. Its protein product is CASSQGLAANNEQFF.

As to this clone: Other DNA variants within this sample encode the same CDR3. This chain uses TRBV7-9 with TRBJ1-1; TRBD1 matches at 9 bases. Germline lookup yields CDR1 SEHNR and CDR2 FQNEAQ (reference sequence). V trimming: 5 bases; J trimming: 1 base; junction bases outside the gene matches: 2. The CDR3 covers 14 residues. The CDR3 DNA is TGTGCCAGCAGCCGGGACAGGGAGAACACTGAAGCTTTCTTT. As protein: CASSRDRENTEAFF.

This clone was seen a single time. The chain carries TRBV3-1 (or the pseudogene TRBV3-2) and TRBJ2-3, with a possible D match to TRBD2 (5 bases). Germline assignment: CDR1 LGHDT and CDR2 YNNKEL (reference sequence). Trimming removed 5 bases at V and 2 bases at J, with 8 bases between. CDR3 length: 13 amino acids. The CDR3 protein is CASSGAATDTQYF. The CDR3 nucleotides are TGTGCCAGCAGCGGAGCGGCCACAGATACGCAGTATTTT.

This clone was picked up a small number of times. The chain couples TRBV13 to TRBJ1-1; possibly TRBD1 for D (6 bases). V lost 5 bases to trimming and J lost 7 bases, with 26 bases between them. The germline V gene has CDR1 PRHDT and CDR2 FYEKMQ (reference sequence). This CDR3 is built from 17 residues. The CDR3 DNA sequence: TGTGCCAGCAGCCCTGGAGGTTATAGACAGGAACAGGATGAAGCTTTCTTT. It codes for CASSPGGYRQEQDEAFF. The variable domain in full, completed from reference TRBV13 and TRBJ1-1, reads AAGVIQSPRHLIKEKRETATLKCYPIPRHDTVYWYQQGPGQDPQFLISFYEKMQSDKGSIPDRFSAQQFSDYHSELNMSSLELGDSALYFCASSPGGYRQEQDEAFFGQGTRLTVV.

V is TRBV6-5 and J is TRBJ1-4; TRBD1 matches at 7 bases. The CDR3 runs 15 residues. The germline CDR1 and CDR2 sequences are MNHEY and SVGAGI. With V trimmed by 7 bases and J by 3 bases, 8 bases remained unmatched. CDR3 nucleotide sequence: TGTGCCAGCAAACGACAGGGCTTGTCTAATGAAAAACTGTTTTTT. Translated: CASKRQGLSNEKLFF.